This T cell receptor (beta chain) appears in the sequencing data of a study of blood T cells in healthy people across ages. Primers used in a second PCR of about 6 to 11 cycles were a sample-barcoded 5' primer and a J-beta primer mix. TCRdb re-called the 5' RACE reads through MiXCR, storing one row per CDR3 protein. The sample yields 2 million or so distinct CDR3 sequences, about 50% seen once. V lost 1 base and J lost 10, with 13 bases in between. Germline-derived CDR1 and CDR2 are SEHNR and FQNEAQ (reference sequence). The CDR3 length is 13 residues. Concerning this clonotype: Its antigen is unknown.

Study observations and caveats: The study could not conclusively compare naive and antigen-experienced cells, given its unsorted PBMCs.

The source material was blood. The gene calls are TRBV7-9 and TRBJ1-1; no definite D call. This sequence originates from a woman between 40 and 55 years old in good health. The DNA for the CDR3 is TGTGCCAGCAGCTTAGACGGGATTCGGCGAGCTTTCTTT. Encoded protein: CASSLDGIRRAFF.